Shown below are 5 T cell receptor beta chains from a single sample sequenced in a study of T cell responses to AZD1222 COVID-19 vaccine. Data came from immunoSEQ multiplex PCR; TCRdb stores just in-frame clones and leaves some out. The data hold more than 20,000 clones, with 87% observed a single time. This material consisted of peripheral blood, taken 28 days after the second AZD1222 dose. Receptor source: an adult who received the AZD1222 COVID-19 vaccine.

J is TRBJ2-5 and V is TRBV28; tentative D call: TRBD2 (7 bases). Germline V gene data show CDR1 as MDHEN and CDR2 as SYDVKM. The CDR3 is made up of 14 amino acids. Trimming removed 7 bases from V and 5 bases from J, with 17 bases in between. The CDR3 DNA reads as TGTGCCAGCATTAGGGGGGGCTCTGTGGAGACCCAGTACTTC. This codes for CASIRGGSVETQYF.

This chain links TRBV7-9 with TRBJ1-1; TRBD1 is a possible D gene (5 bases). V was shortened by 1 base and J by 3 bases, with 9 bases between the two germline ends. CDR3 length: 14 amino acids. The V gene's germline CDR1 is SEHNR and CDR2 FQNEAQ (reference sequence). DNA for the CDR3: TGTGCCAGCAGCTTAGAAGGGGCCGACACTGAAGCTTTCTTT. This codes for CASSLEGADTEAFF.

The chain is built from TRBV18 and TRBJ1-4; D gene uncertain. Germline lookup yields CDR1 KGHSH and CDR2 LQKENI. Trimming cost V 3 bases and J 10 bases, with 12 bases left between them. The CDR3 has 13 amino acids. CDR3 region: CASSPDVAPKLFF. The CDR3, as DNA: TGTGCCAGCTCACCGGATGTGGCCCCAAAACTGTTTTTT.

The rearrangement links TRBV7-2 to TRBJ1-1; D gene ambiguous. This CDR3 has 15 residues. Trimming left V 1 base short and J 0 bases short, with 9 bases between. Germline V gene sequence: CDR1 SGHTA, CDR2 FQGNSA. The CDR3 DNA is TGTGCCAGCAGCTTAGATCGGGTCATGAACACTGAAGCTTTCTTT. This gives the protein CASSLDRVMNTEAFF.

The V gene is TRBV9, the J gene TRBJ1-2; TRBD1 matches at 10 bases. With V trimmed by 4 bases and J by 7 bases, 4 bases remained unmatched. The germline CDR1 and CDR2 sequences are SGDLS and YYNGEE. CDR3 length: 13 amino acids. The CDR3, as DNA: TGTGCCAGCAGCCCGGGACAGGGGTTTGGCTACACCTTC. Its translation: CASSPGQGFGYTF.